Given below is one TCR beta chain in context. These data belong to a study of shared clonotypes between healthy human individuals. Each PCR replicate from the sorted subsets contained about 200 ng DNA, which is about 31,000 T cell genomes. Generated by immunoSEQ multiplex PCR, the TCRdb table keeps only in-frame clones and is missing some. The sample consists of over a million clones, roughly 96% of them appearing once. This CDR3 comprises 17 residues. CDR1 is ENHRY and CDR2 is SYGVKD in the germline V gene. After removal of 8 bases from V and 5 bases from J, the junction contained 14 bases not matched to a gene.

This rearrangement joins TRBV10-3 to TRBJ2-1, with TRBD2 matching 11 bases. The receptor was isolated from a man under 40 in good health. Material for sequencing was naive CD4+ T cells sorted from blood. As to subset: CD45RA+ positively selected. CDR3 in DNA: TGTGCCATCGGGACTAGCGGAAAGAGCAAAACCCACAATGAGCAGTTCTTC. Residues: CAIGTSGKSKTHNEQFF.